This TCR beta chain was found in a study of CD8 T cells in ankylosing spondylitis (dated by TCRdb to the late 2010s). Background for the entire study: The study set out to find disease-linked TCR variants by profiling T cell receptor beta repertoires in ankylosing spondylitis patients and healthy donors. The full study cohort was made up of about 25 ankylosing spondylitis patients and some 100 healthy donors. Samples of peripheral blood were taken, and for ankylosing spondylitis patients, synovial fluid was collected as well.

The CDR3 sequence holds 16 residues, the cysteine and phenylalanine included. Of the read, only the CDR3 DNA is kept; its 48 bases are in frame from base 1. Germline trimming: 6 bases from V, 2 bases from J; junction bases outside gene matches: 10. Per the germline V gene, MDHEN is the CDR1 and SYDVKM is the CDR2. What the research found in general, with its limitations: The disease-linked clones showed a CD8+ phenotype and occurred at relatively low frequencies in peripheral blood. Blood from ankylosing spondylitis patients appeared to be characterized by a TCR beta motif composed of 7 to 9 highly homologous amino acid variants. According to the report, matched synovial fluid samples from ankylosing spondylitis patients were significantly enriched for the disease-linked clones. Some motif variants had previously been reported in the synovial fluid and blood of reactive arthritis patients, which suggests shared mechanisms of disease initiation.

TCRdb names Illumina HiSeq 2500 as the instrument used. Quantitative 5'-RACE with molecular barcodes was the method used to prepare the TCR beta libraries. In the original analysis: A new computational method, built on a probabilistic model of VDJ rearrangement, was used to identify disease-linked TCR variants. The raw public reads went through TCRdb reprocessing: fastp at Q25, MiXCR clone calling, in-frame beta chains kept. Identical CDR3 proteins give one entry, which carries the most common genes and DNA. TCRdb's processing, not the authors' own work, is the source of the V and J calls. Counted in this sample were about 200,000 distinct CDR3 sequences; 7% to 8% of them appeared once. Of the sample, approximately 15% is held by the ten largest clones. This clonotype was seen at least ten times. This clone's antigen is unknown. Base qualities are not provided; no much larger clone lies one nucleotide away.

This chain is built from TRBV28 and TRBJ2-3, with 8 central nucleotides matching TRBD2. Sequencing was performed on blood, either unsorted or a sorted T cell fraction (not recorded which). This TCR came from a male donor with ankylosing spondylitis. CDR3 region: CASRLLVAGNTDTQYF. The nucleotides read TGTGCCAGCAGGCTCCTAGTAGCGGGGAACACAGATACGCAGTATTTT.